The clone carrying this TCR beta chain turned up a few times. Its antigen is not identified. Time point defined: persistent/refractory GD, antithyroid drugs over 5 years with positive TRAb. Construction of the TCR library relied on RNA isolated from PBMCs. As a group, patients came from one endocrinology department in Xi'an, China. These data are taken from a study of regulatory T cells in long-lasting Graves disease. Study-wide background: Patients with persistent Graves' disease had over 5 years of antithyroid drugs and persistent TSH receptor antibodies.

In building TCR beta libraries, iRepertoire HTBI primers were used together with Arm-PCR of CDR3 regions. Each CDR3 protein is one row after TCRdb ran MiXCR on the multiplex PCR reads. The data hold more than 300,000 distinct CDR3 sequences, with more than 20% observed a single time. Study results and caveats: What was studied was peripheral blood only, and not thyroid tissue.

The TCR originated in a woman in her forties with Graves disease. Sequenced here: peripheral blood mononuclear cells (PBMCs), sampled when the disease was refractory, from a patient treated with antithyroid drugs.

CDR3 DNA sequence: TGCAGTGCGAGAAAAGATTGGACCACCGGGGAGCTGTTTTTT. This translates into CSARKDWTTGELFF. This rearrangement joins TRBV20-1 to TRBJ2-2; D unclear. From germline, CDR1 is DFQATT and CDR2 SNEGSKA (reference sequence). The CDR3 is 14 residues long. Deletions cut 6 bases from V and 4 bases from J, with 15 bases between.